Presented here are 32 T cell receptor beta chains from one specimen sequenced in a study of T cells in Graves' hyperthyroidism and ophthalmopathy. TCR beta CDR3 sequences were amplified from RNA transcripts. Primed by the HTBI set, a first-round RT-PCR was run on the TCR CDR3. TCRdb fed the multiplex PCR reads into MiXCR, producing one record per CDR3 protein. The table shows a few hundred thousand distinct CDR3 sequences, with 46% occurring only once. Sequencing was done on a sample of peripheral blood or thyroid tissue (not recorded which). The receptors shown here come from a woman younger than 35 with Graves' hyperthyroidism.

This sequence joins TRBV20-1 and TRBJ1-1, with 11 positions matching TRBD1. Looked up from germline, CDR1 is DFQATT and CDR2 is SNEGSKA (reference sequence). Unmatched junction bases numbered 2, after V lost 1 base and J lost 4 bases. CDR3 length: 14 amino acids. CDR3 DNA sequence: TGCAGTGCTAGAGTAGGACAGGGGGCCACTGAAGCTTTCTTT. This encodes CSARVGQGATEAFF.

The chain combines TRBV7-9 with TRBJ1-2; D is unclear. With 3 bases removed from V and 7 bases from J, the gap between germline ends came to 12 bases. Germline loops: CDR1 SEHNR, CDR2 FQNEAQ (reference sequence). This CDR3 comprises 13 residues. CDR3 sequence (DNA): TGTGCCAGCAGCTTGGTAGGGAACGCTGGCTACACCTTC. It translates to CASSLVGNAGYTF.

This clonotype was seen ten or more times. This rearrangement joins TRBV11-3 to TRBJ2-7, with TRBD1 matching over 7 bases. The CDR3 spans 13 residues. Looked up from germline, CDR1 is SGHNT and CDR2 is YENEEA. V lost 4 bases and J lost 6; bases outside the gene matches: 6. CDR3 DNA sequence: TGTGCCAGCAGCTCCATGACAGGGCCCGAGCAGTACTTC. Translated: CASSSMTGPEQYF.

Concerning this clonotype: A much more abundant neighbour one base away suggests this may be a read error. The rearrangement joins TRBV24-1 to TRBJ2-7, with 10 bases lining up with TRBD2. Germline V gene lookup returns CDR1 KGHDR and CDR2 SFDVKD. The CDR3 extends over 18 amino acids. The CDR3 region has the DNA TGTGCCAGCAGTGAAGCGGGGGGGTTGGCTAGCGGGACCTGCGAGCAGTACTTC. It translates to CASSEAGGLASGTCEQYF.

This clonotype appeared once. The genes are TRBV7-3 and TRBJ1-2, with a weak D call TRBD1 (6 bases). V shed 5 bases and J shed 7 bases, with 29 bases lying between them. The CDR3 is made up of 18 amino acids. CDR1 and CDR2 (germline): SGHTA, FQGTGA. The CDR3 here is CASSLMIGTGGAGAGYTF. CDR3 DNA: TGTGCCAGCAGCCTAATGATCGGGACCGGGGGCGCAGGAGCTGGCTACACCTTC.

This clonotype was counted a few times. The CDR3 DNA reads as TGCGCCAGCAGTGACCTCGGACTAACAGATACGCAGTATTTT. Amino acids: CASSDLGLTDTQYF. The chain carries TRBV10-1 and TRBJ2-3; maybe TRBD2 (6 bases). V was pared by 3 bases and J by 3 bases, with 10 bases between. Per germline, CDR1 WNHNN and CDR2 SYGVQD (reference sequence). CDR3 length equals 14 residues.

The chain couples TRBV10-3 to TRBJ1-6; tentatively, D is TRBD1 (6 bases). This CDR3 region has 14 residues. Germline V gene sequence: CDR1 ENHRY, CDR2 SYGVKD. V was cut by 4 bases and J by 6 bases, with 10 bases left in between. This chain's CDR3 is CAISGQGINSPLHF. Written as DNA, the CDR3 is TGTGCCATCAGTGGCCAGGGGATTAATTCACCCCTCCACTTT.

This clonotype was observed many times. This sequence joins TRBV20-1 and TRBJ2-5, with 8 bases identical to TRBD1. The CDR3 covers 13 residues. With V trimmed by 4 bases and J by 4 bases, 5 bases remained unmatched. Germline V gives CDR1 DFQATT, CDR2 SNEGSKA (reference sequence). The CDR3 spells CSAITGQGETQYF. CDR3 coding DNA: TGCAGTGCTATTACAGGACAGGGAGAGACCCAGTACTTC.

CDR3 sequence (DNA): TGCAGCGTTGAAGGACTAGCGGGAGTCGAGCAGTACTTC. Its translation is CSVEGLAGVEQYF. V is TRBV29-1 and J is TRBJ2-7; 12 nucleotides line up with TRBD2. Unmatched junction bases numbered 1, after V lost 1 base and J lost 6 bases. From germline, CDR1 is SQVTM and CDR2 ANQGSEA. This CDR3 has 13 residues.

V usage is TRBV7-2 and J usage is TRBJ2-3, with 8 positions matching TRBD1. Germline CDR1 is SGHTA and CDR2 is FQGNSA. The length of the CDR3 is 15 residues. After removal of 6 bases from V and 3 bases from J, the junction contained 8 bases not matched to a gene. The DNA of the CDR3 is TGTGCCAGCAGACCTGACAGGGGACGAACAGATACGCAGTATTTT. Protein product: CASRPDRGRTDTQYF.

This clonotype was detected ten times or more. The chain combines TRBV6-2 or TRBV6-3 with TRBJ1-1; D possibly corresponds to TRBD1 (5 bases). The CDR3 length is 14 residues. Trimming left V 7 bases short and J 2 bases short, with 14 bases between. In germline, CDR1 is MNHEY, CDR2 SVGEGT. The CDR3 nucleotides read TGTGCCAGCAATCCCGGGGGTACAAACACTGAAGCTTTCTTT. Its protein is CASNPGGTNTEAFF.

This clonotype was detected many times. The J gene is TRBJ2-7, the V gene TRBV7-3; maybe TRBD1 (5 bases). The CDR3 has 15 residues. Trimming cost V 1 base and J 0 bases, with 10 bases left between them. Germline V lookup: CDR1 SGHTA, CDR2 FQGTGA. This chain's CDR3 is CASSLNGRGSYEQYF. The CDR3 DNA is TGTGCCAGCAGCTTAAATGGTAGGGGCTCCTACGAGCAGTACTTC.

This clonotype was seen a single time. The chain has TRBV7-3 and TRBJ1-1, with D hard to call. The V and J ends lost 6 bases and 7 bases respectively, with 18 bases between them. CDR1 is SGHTA, CDR2 FQGTGA, per germline. The CDR3 covers 14 residues. The CDR3 DNA reads as TGTGCCAGCAGTTTAGCGGGAGGGCCGTATGAAGCTTTCTTT. It translates to CASSLAGGPYEAFF.

The sample holds one count of this clonotype. The rearrangement links TRBV6-5 to TRBJ2-2, with 8 positions matching TRBD1. Per germline, CDR1 MNHEY and CDR2 SVGAGI. The V gene end was trimmed by 6 bases and the J gene end by 4 bases; junction bases not matched to a gene: 7. The CDR3 extends over 15 amino acids. CDR3 in DNA: TGTGCCAGCAGCCTCGACAGGGGAAGCACCGGGGAGCTGTTTTTT. Its translation: CASSLDRGSTGELFF.

At least ten counts were recorded for this clonotype. The chain has TRBV18 and TRBJ2-7; 7 bases agree with TRBD1. The V gene end was trimmed by 3 bases and the J gene end by 6 bases; junction bases not matched to a gene: 5. CDR3 size: 13 residues. The germline gives CDR1 KGHSH, CDR2 LQKENI. CDR3: CASSPVDRVEQYF. The CDR3 DNA reads TGTGCCAGCTCACCGGTTGACAGGGTCGAGCAGTACTTC.

The rearrangement joins TRBV2 to TRBJ2-6; 7 nucleotides align to TRBD1. The CDR3 sequence is 17 residues long. Germline-derived CDR1 and CDR2 are SNHLY and FYNNEI. The V gene end was trimmed by 4 bases and the J gene end by 4 bases; junction bases not matched to a gene: 10. CDR3 in amino acids: CASSGSVGGFGANVLTF. In DNA, the CDR3 is TGTGCCAGCAGTGGGTCTGTAGGGGGCTTCGGGGCCAACGTCCTGACTTTC.

This clonotype has only a few counts. This chain uses TRBV27 with TRBJ2-7; TRBD1 agrees at 8 bases. Germline V gene lookup returns CDR1 MNHEY and CDR2 SMNVEV (reference sequence). The CDR3 contains 16 residues. V shed 4 bases, J shed 1 base, and the junction held 9 bases outside the gene matches. The CDR3 spells CASSSFGTGPSYEQYF. For the CDR3, the DNA is TGTGCCAGCAGTTCTTTCGGGACAGGCCCTTCCTACGAGCAGTACTTC.

Ten or more counts support this clonotype. The chain joins TRBV7-9 to TRBJ1-5; no clear D. This CDR3 comprises 13 residues. Trimming removed 0 bases from V and 4 bases from J, with 4 bases in between. Germline CDR1 is SEHNR and CDR2 is FQNEAQ (reference sequence). CDR3 bases: TGTGCCAGCAGCTTAGCGGAGAATCAGCCCCAGCATTTT. Encoded protein: CASSLAENQPQHF.

Details on this clonotype: At one end, the junction sequence differs from germline, possibly due to a read error. The chain has TRBV7-7 and TRBJ2-5, with TRBD1 identical over 10 bases. Germline CDR1 is SSHAT and CDR2 is FNYEAQ (reference sequence). The CDR3 loop spans 16 amino acids. Here the CDR3 reads CASSLFIGTGDETQYF. In DNA, the CDR3 is TGTGCTAGCAGCTTATTTATCGGGACAGGGGATGAGACCCAGTACTTC.

This clonotype showed up many times. CDR3 loop: CATSRDLGEPQHF. CDR3 sequence (DNA): TGTGCCACCAGCAGAGATTTGGGGGAGCCCCAGCATTTT. The rearrangement joins TRBV15 to TRBJ1-5, with D perhaps matching TRBD1 (5 bases). V lost 0 bases, J lost 8 bases, and 8 bases lay in between. Germline V CDR1 and CDR2: LNHNV, YYDKDF (reference sequence). This CDR3 contains 13 residues.

This clonotype has a count of ten or more. The J gene is TRBJ1-5, the V gene TRBV3-1, with 8 bases aligning to TRBD1. Germline V gives CDR1 LGHDT, CDR2 YNNKEL (reference sequence). The V segment lost 8 bases and the J segment 2 bases; nucleotides outside the gene matches: 2. The CDR3 loop spans 13 amino acids. This CDR3 reads CASGQGGNQPQHF. Written as DNA, the CDR3 is TGTGCCAGCGGACAGGGTGGCAATCAGCCCCAGCATTTT. Variable domain in full (rest from reference TRBV3-1 and TRBJ1-5): DTAVSQTPKYLVTQMGNDKSIKCEQNLGHDTMYWYKQDSKKFLKIMFSYNNKELIINETVPNRFSPKSPDKAHLNLHINSLELGDSAVYFCASGQGGNQPQHFGDGTRLSIL.

Written as DNA, the CDR3 is TGTGCCAGCAGCCCTACCGTGCACAGGGCTAACTATGGCTACACCTTC. This translates into CASSPTVHRANYGYTF. The chain recombines TRBV3-1 with TRBJ1-2; possibly TRBD1 for D (6 bases). Deletions cut 4 bases from V and 0 bases from J, with 15 bases between. The V gene's germline CDR1 is LGHDT and CDR2 YNNKEL (reference sequence). The CDR3 is 16 residues long.

This clonotype was picked up one time. A much larger clonotype is one base distant, so this may be a read error. The chain carries TRBV6-9 and TRBJ1-1; D call uncertain. Germline assignment: CDR1 MNHGY and CDR2 SVAAGI. This CDR3 has 12 residues. Trimming cost V 7 bases and J 6 bases, with 12 bases left between them. The CDR3 protein is CASTPMGPEAFF. In nucleotides, the CDR3 is TGTGCCAGCACCCCAATGGGCCCTGAAGCTTTCTTT.

The CDR3 bases are TGTGCCAGCAGCTTGCGCCTAGCGGGAGGGCCCTACGAGCAGTACTTC. It encodes CASSLRLAGGPYEQYF. V and J are TRBV7-9 and TRBJ2-7; 12 positions match TRBD2. The V gene end was trimmed by 3 bases and the J gene end by 2 bases; junction bases not matched to a gene: 5. CDR1 and CDR2 (germline): SEHNR, FQNEAQ (reference sequence). CDR3 size: 16 residues.

At least ten counts were recorded for this clonotype. J is TRBJ1-3 and V is TRBV6-1; D possibly corresponds to TRBD1 (6 bases). The V gene lost 8 bases and the J gene lost 2 bases, with 13 bases spanning the gap. The CDR3 is 14 amino acids. Germline V gene lookup returns CDR1 MNHNS and CDR2 SASEGT. CDR3: CASSPGTTGNTIYF. The CDR3, as DNA: TGTGCCAGCTCTCCCGGGACAACTGGAAACACCATATATTTT.

This clonotype has a count of ten or more. The J gene is TRBJ1-5, the V gene TRBV19; TRBD1 aligns across 8 bases. CDR3 length: 13 residues. Germline V gene sequence: CDR1 LNHDA, CDR2 SQIVND (reference sequence). V lost 8 bases, J lost 6 bases, and 6 bases stayed unmatched. The CDR3 DNA is TGTGCCAGTGCAACAGGGGGACGTCAGCCCCAGCATTTT. This codes for CASATGGRQPQHF.

This clonotype was seen at least ten times. The chain links TRBV7-3 to TRBJ2-2; D tentatively reads TRBD1 or TRBD2 (5 bases each). The germline V gene encodes CDR1 SGHTA and CDR2 FQGTGA. V was pared by 5 bases and J by 8 bases, with 18 bases between. The CDR3 has 15 residues. CDR3 region: CASSPDGWGSGELFF. As DNA, the CDR3 is TGTGCCAGCAGCCCGGACGGCTGGGGGTCAGGGGAGCTGTTTTTT.

Many counts were recorded for this clonotype. This chain joins TRBV7-8 and TRBJ2-7, with 9 bases lining up with TRBD1. Per germline, CDR1 SGHVS and CDR2 FQNEAQ. V dropped 11 bases and J dropped 5; count of bases not matched to a gene: 10. The CDR3 covers 13 residues. The CDR3 reads CALARDREHEQYF. As DNA, the CDR3 is TGTGCCCTTGCAAGGGACAGGGAGCACGAGCAGTACTTC.

This clonotype has at least ten counts. V is TRBV20-1 and J is TRBJ1-4; 7 bases line up with TRBD1. This CDR3 is built from 15 residues. V lost 6 bases, J lost 4 bases, and 11 bases stayed unmatched. Germline loops: CDR1 DFQATT, CDR2 SNEGSKA (reference sequence). Here the CDR3 DNA reads TGCAGTGCGGCTCCCCGGGGACAGAATAATGAAAAACTGTTTTTT. The encoded protein is CSAAPRGQNNEKLFF.

This clonotype was counted many times. V and J are TRBV7-9 and TRBJ1-4; 12 positions agree with TRBD1. Trimming removed 0 bases from V and 2 bases from J; junction bases left unmatched: 1. Looked up from germline, CDR1 is SEHNR and CDR2 is FQNEAQ (reference sequence). This CDR3 region has 17 residues. The CDR3 spells CASSLAGQGATNEKLFF. CDR3 nucleotides: TGTGCCAGCAGCTTAGCGGGACAGGGGGCGACTAATGAAAAACTGTTTTTT.

With regard to this clonotype: A much larger clone lies a single base off, so this may be a read error. V gene TRBV2 combines with J gene TRBJ1-2, with D tentatively TRBD1 (6 bases). CDR1 is SNHLY and CDR2 is FYNNEI in the germline V gene. The CDR3 is made up of 16 amino acids. The CDR3 loop reads CAGSLSTPGANYGYTF. CDR3 coding DNA: TGTGCCGGCAGTTTATCGACCCCAGGGGCCAACTATGGCTACACCTTC.

The chain links TRBV3-1 to TRBJ1-5; D not certain. CDR3 size: 15 residues. V lost 3 bases and J lost 3, with 12 bases in between. Germline V gene sequence: CDR1 LGHDT, CDR2 YNNKEL (reference sequence). This CDR3 is CASSHFSGPNQPQHF. The CDR3 DNA sequence: TGTGCCAGCAGCCATTTTTCGGGCCCCAATCAGCCCCAGCATTTT.